Each of the 5 T cell receptor beta chains below was sequenced from the same sample in a study of tumor and adjacent non-tumor tissue in lung cancer. RNA was extracted from bulk tissue without any cell sorting. The library came from three nested PCR rounds adapted from ARM-PCR protocols. One entry per CDR3 protein results from TCRdb running MiXCR on the multiplex PCR reads. The sample shows fewer than 120,000 distinct CDR3 sequences, over 70% of them seen only once. The material sequenced was lung tumor tissue. The source is a man in his sixties or seventies with non-small cell lung cancer.

This clonotype was recorded many times. The chain employs TRBV6-2 or TRBV6-3 and TRBJ1-5; D gene unclear. The V end was cut by 0 bases, the J end by 3 bases, with 9 bases between. From germline, CDR1 is MNHEY and CDR2 SVGEGT. This CDR3 comprises 15 residues. The CDR3 nucleotides are TGTGCCAGCAGTTACTCGGTGCTCGTCAATCAGCCCCAGCATTTT. Protein product: CASSYSVLVNQPQHF.

Note on this clonotype: A junction end diverges from the germline sequence, so it may reflect a read error. V usage is TRBV6-1 and J usage is TRBJ2-1; a possible D gene is TRBD2 (6 bases). This CDR3 is 14 amino acids long. Germline values: CDR1 MNHNS, CDR2 SASEGT. CDR3: CSRSGGFYDNEQFF. As DNA, the CDR3 is TGTTCCAGGAGTGGGGGGTTTTATGACAATGAGCAGTTCTTC.

Regarding this clonotype: A junction end diverges from the germline sequence, so it may reflect a read error. CDR3 loop: CASSLMSLGLSGGETQYF. The DNA for the CDR3 is TGCGCCAGTAGCTTGATGAGTTTGGGACTTTCTGGGGGAGAGACCCAGTACTTC. The chain employs TRBV5-1 and TRBJ2-5; possible D gene TRBD2, 6 bases. Germline-derived CDR1 and CDR2 are SGHRS and YFSETQ. The CDR3 is 18 residues long.

The V and J genes are TRBV5-4 and TRBJ2-1; TRBD1 matches at 9 bases. In germline, CDR1 is SGHNT, CDR2 YYREEE (reference sequence). The CDR3 has 15 amino acids. CDR3 nucleotides: TGTGTCAGTAGCCCGGTGGGGACAGGGTACAATGAGCAGTTCTTC. Its protein product is CVSSPVGTGYNEQFF.

In regard to this clonotype: One junction end disagrees with the germline gene, perhaps due to a read error. V and J are TRBV4-3 and TRBJ2-1; D not certain. Germline CDR1 LGHNA, CDR2 YSLEER. This CDR3 region has 15 residues. The CDR3 sequence: CASSQDLGSGNDQFF. CDR3 nucleotides: TGCGCCAGCAGCCAAGATTTAGGGTCTGGGAATGACCAGTTCTTC.